This T cell receptor (beta chain) was identified during a study of blood T cells in healthy people across ages. A word on this clonotype: Its specificity is not known. The junction departs from the called germline gene at one end, perhaps through a read error.

A second PCR of about 7 to 12 cycles used a sample-barcoded 5' primer and a J-beta primer mix. TCRdb recomputed calls from the 5' RACE reads with MiXCR, one row per CDR3 protein. The sample yields some 1.8 million distinct CDR3 sequences, approximately 39% seen once. From germline, CDR1 is PRHDT and CDR2 FYEKMQ (reference sequence). CDR3 length: 14 residues. There were healthy Caucasian individuals from Russia, aged 6 to 90, serving as donors. A minimum of 7 million PBMCs was isolated per sample. The study's findings and limits: Age showed a roughly linear inverse relationship with TCR beta diversity per million T cells.

The receptor comes from a human donor in good health. Sequencing was done on a sample of blood. The chain combines TRBV13 with TRBJ1-1; D not certain. CDR3 DNA sequence: TGTGCCAGTAGCTTAGGATTCCGGAGTAATGAAGCTTTCTTT. Protein sequence: CASSLGFRSNEAFF.